This TCR beta chain was retrieved from a study of chemoradiotherapy in HPV16-positive cancers. Study-wide findings and caveats: HPV-responsive T-cell expansion during chemoradiotherapy was linked to improved recurrence-free survival in HPV16-positive patients. Only a couple of HPV16-positive patients supplied the functional HPV-specificity definition.

Samples were taken several times over chemoradiotherapy. From germline, CDR1 is KGHSH and CDR2 LQKENI. The CDR3 is made up of 11 amino acids. The ends were cut back, 2 bases at V and 6 bases at J, with 5 bases in the middle. Sequenced by immunoSEQ multiplex PCR; TCRdb stores in-frame clones only, minus some. The sample lists roughly 2,000 clones, approximately 70% seen once, with roughly 29% in the top ten. Remarks on this clone: Its target is not known.

Sampling took place from a patient who underwent chemoradiotherapy. V usage is TRBV18 and J usage is TRBJ2-7; D is undetermined. The sequence was obtained from a human donor with HPV-associated anogenital cancer. The CDR3 nucleotides are TGTGCCAGCTCACCAGGTGGCGAGCAGTACTTC. Translating it yields CASSPGGEQYF.